Below are 21 T cell receptor beta chains sequenced from a single sample in a study of radiation and T cells in renal cell carcinoma. Clones were read by immunoSEQ multiplex PCR, and TCRdb kept only the in-frame ones, dropping some. The repertoire holds approximately 70,000 clones, with 60% to 85% as singletons. The time point was: blood 4 weeks post-SBRT, at nephrectomy. Treatment here: 15 Gy SBRT to primary tumor, nephrectomy 4 weeks later. Sample: blood, taken from a patient whose treatment included radiotherapy and nephrectomy. The receptors come from a man aged 55-75 years with renal cell carcinoma.

This chain links TRBV7-9 with TRBJ1-2; 9 bases are shared with TRBD1. Unmatched junction bases numbered 8, after V lost 5 bases and J lost 4 bases. The germline CDR1 and CDR2 sequences are SEHNR and FQNEAQ (reference sequence). The CDR3 covers 15 residues. The CDR3 protein is CASSPSTGGSYGYTF. The CDR3 DNA reads as TGTGCCAGCAGCCCCTCGACAGGGGGAAGCTATGGCTACACCTTC.

The chain employs TRBV7-2 and TRBJ2-1; D unclear. Germline-derived CDR1 and CDR2 are SGHTA and FQGNSA. CDR3 length equals 11 residues. V was shortened by 8 bases and J by 8 bases, with 10 bases between the two germline ends. The CDR3 is CASAPFDEQFF. The CDR3 DNA is TGTGCCAGCGCGCCTTTTGATGAGCAGTTCTTC.

The V gene is TRBV6-1, the J gene TRBJ2-3; the D is unclear. This CDR3 has 16 residues. CDR1 is MNHNS, CDR2 SASEGT, per germline. The germline V and J ends were trimmed by 4 bases and 1 base, with 15 bases remaining between them. In DNA form, the CDR3 reads TGTGCCAGCAGTGGACCTCGGGTTGGTGGCACAGATACGCAGTATTTT. It encodes CASSGPRVGGTDTQYF.

This chain links TRBV6-5 with TRBJ2-3; no firm D call. Germline loops: CDR1 MNHEY, CDR2 SVGAGI. The V gene lost 5 bases and the J gene lost 2 bases, with 5 bases spanning the gap. This CDR3 has 12 residues. The CDR3 DNA follows: TGTGCCAGCAGTACCAACACAGATACGCAGTATTTT. It codes for CASSTNTDTQYF.

The chain joins TRBV10-3 to TRBJ2-2; D uncertain. The CDR3 has 14 residues. CDR1 is ENHRY, CDR2 SYGVKD, per germline. V lost 3 bases and J 5 bases, leaving 10 bases between the germline ends. The CDR3 loop reads CAISEHPPTGELFF. The CDR3 DNA reads TGTGCCATCAGTGAACATCCTCCTACCGGGGAGCTGTTTTTT.

The genes are TRBV30 and TRBJ2-7; 9 bases line up with TRBD1. CDR3 length equals 14 residues. The junction had 9 bases not matched to a gene; V was cut back by 3 bases and J by 6 bases. Germline CDR1 GTSNPN, CDR2 SVGIG (reference sequence). DNA for the CDR3: TGTGCCTGGAGGTCCCCGGACAGGGGTGGCGAGCAGTACTTC. Translation: CAWRSPDRGGEQYF.

The chain has TRBV7-2 and TRBJ1-5; D call uncertain. Looked up from germline, CDR1 is SGHTA and CDR2 is FQGNSA. CDR3 length: 15 amino acids. Between the trimmed V and J ends, which lost 1 base and 1 base, there was a span of 8 bases. The CDR3 loop is CASSLEQTSNQPQHF. CDR3 bases: TGTGCCAGCAGCTTAGAGCAGACGAGCAATCAGCCCCAGCATTTT.

CDR3 sequence reads: CASSQAYRQPSTDTQYF. The CDR3 DNA reads TGCGCCAGCAGCCAAGCCTATAGACAACCTAGCACAGATACGCAGTATTTT. This chain joins TRBV4-3 and TRBJ2-3, with D unclear. CDR1 and CDR2 from the germline V gene are LGHNA and YSLEER. Trimming took 1 base from V and 0 from J, leaving 14 bases between them. The CDR3 totals 17 residues.

This clone was detected only a few times. The rearrangement joins TRBV7-6 to TRBJ1-1; D is uncertain. The ends were cut back, 5 bases at V and 4 bases at J, with 11 bases in the middle. This CDR3 has 13 amino acids. Germline CDR1 reads SGHVS; CDR2 reads FNYEAQ. CDR3 protein: CASSEFITTEAFF. The CDR3 DNA reads as TGTGCCAGCAGCGAATTCATAACCACTGAAGCTTTCTTT.

In this sample, this clone turned up a few times. In nucleotides, the CDR3 is TGTGCCAGCAGTGAACAGGATTATGGCTACACCTTC. It specifies CASSEQDYGYTF. The chain couples TRBV6-1 to TRBJ1-2; D call uncertain. Trimming took off 2 bases at V and 5 bases at J, with 6 bases between the two ends. The CDR3 extends over 12 amino acids. The V gene's germline CDR1 is MNHNS and CDR2 SASEGT.

This sequence joins TRBV23-1 and TRBJ1-2; 9 bases line up with TRBD1. TRBV23-1 is classed as an ORF, of uncertain function. The length of the CDR3 is 17 residues. The V gene end was trimmed by 4 bases and the J gene end by 3 bases; junction bases not matched to a gene: 12. The CDR3 DNA reads as TGCGCCAGCAGTCCAACGGGACAGGGAAGAGTGGACTATGGCTACACCTTC. The encoded protein is CASSPTGQGRVDYGYTF.

The chain carries TRBV19 and TRBJ2-5; 8 bases agree with TRBD2. CDR3 size: 13 residues. Trimming at V came to 2 bases and at J to 5 bases, leaving 1 base not matched to a gene. Germline CDR1 and CDR2: LNHDA and SQIVND (reference sequence). The CDR3 sequence is CASSISGGETQYF. CDR3 nucleotides: TGTGCCAGTAGTATATCGGGGGGGGAGACCCAGTACTTC.

This clone turned up a few times. The chain recombines TRBV7-3 with TRBJ2-3; 8 bases line up with TRBD2. Trimming at V came to 4 bases and at J to 6 bases, leaving 6 bases not matched to a gene. The CDR3 is 14 residues long. Per the germline V gene, CDR1 is SGHTA and CDR2 is FQGTGA. CDR3 sequence: CASSSGTRYDTQYF. The CDR3 DNA follows: TGTGCCAGCAGCTCCGGGACTAGATACGATACGCAGTATTTT.

The chain carries TRBV19 and TRBJ1-2; tentative D call: TRBD1 (5 bases). This CDR3 has 14 residues. The germline gives CDR1 LNHDA, CDR2 SQIVND (reference sequence). Trimming shortened V by 3 bases and J by 5 bases, and 13 bases separated the two germline ends. CDR3 residues: CASSMAGANYGYTF. The CDR3 bases are TGTGCCAGTAGTATGGCCGGGGCGAATTATGGCTACACCTTC.

The chain carries TRBV11-2 and TRBJ2-7, with D hard to call. Germline CDR1 reads SGHAT; CDR2 reads FQNNGV. There are 15 residues in the CDR3. V dropped 3 bases and J dropped 4 bases, with 16 bases sitting between them. DNA for the CDR3: TGTGCCAGCAGCTTGAATCAAGGAGTGGGTTACGAGCAGTACGTC. Residues: CASSLNQGVGYEQYV.

The chain carries TRBV6-6 and TRBJ1-5; 8 bases map to TRBD1. CDR3 size: 14 residues. Germline V gene sequence: CDR1 MNHNY, CDR2 SVGAGI (reference sequence). The V gene end was trimmed by 9 bases and the J gene end by 2 bases; junction bases not matched to a gene: 6. In nucleotides, the CDR3 is TGTGCCAGTGATTTGGACAGGGGCAATCAGCCCCAGCATTTT. This encodes CASDLDRGNQPQHF.

This chain joins TRBV14 and TRBJ2-2, with 8 positions matching TRBD1. The CDR3 runs to 16 residues. Germline CDR1 and CDR2: SGHDN and FVKESK. The junction had 7 bases not matched to a gene; V was cut back by 4 bases and J by 3 bases. CDR3 region: CASSPRQGRHTGELFF. The CDR3 DNA reads TGTGCCAGCAGCCCAAGACAGGGGAGGCACACCGGGGAGCTGTTTTTT.

The genes are TRBV29-1 and TRBJ2-1, with 7 bases fitting TRBD2. The CDR3 covers 14 residues. Germline CDR1 is SQVTM and CDR2 is ANQGSEA. Trimming at V came to 3 bases and at J to 12 bases, leaving 14 bases not matched to a gene. In nucleotides, the CDR3 is TGCAGCGTTGACGGGGCGGGAGAAATTATTGGGCAGTTCTTC. Protein product: CSVDGAGEIIGQFF.

The CDR3 is CSARLYNEQFF. The CDR3 DNA follows: TGCAGCGCTCGACTGTACAATGAGCAGTTCTTC. The rearrangement joins TRBV29-1 to TRBJ2-1; D remains ambiguous. The germline V gene encodes CDR1 SQVTM and CDR2 ANQGSEA. The V end was cut by 7 bases, the J end by 4 bases, with 8 bases between. The CDR3 extends over 11 amino acids.

The rearrangement joins TRBV4-3 to TRBJ2-1, with 7 bases that match TRBD2. Germline lookup yields CDR1 LGHNA and CDR2 YSLEER. The CDR3 is 14 amino acids. V dropped 4 bases and J dropped 3; count of bases not matched to a gene: 3. CDR3 loop: CASSRAGFYNEQFF. Here the CDR3 DNA reads TGCGCCAGCAGCCGAGCGGGATTCTACAATGAGCAGTTCTTC.

The genes are TRBV19 and TRBJ1-1, with D perhaps matching TRBD1 (5 bases). From germline, CDR1 is LNHDA and CDR2 SQIVND (reference sequence). CDR3 length equals 14 residues. The V and J ends lost 6 bases and 0 bases respectively, with 11 bases between them. The CDR3 loop reads CASRDSPMNTEAFF. The CDR3 DNA sequence: TGTGCCAGTAGAGACAGTCCCATGAACACTGAAGCTTTCTTT.